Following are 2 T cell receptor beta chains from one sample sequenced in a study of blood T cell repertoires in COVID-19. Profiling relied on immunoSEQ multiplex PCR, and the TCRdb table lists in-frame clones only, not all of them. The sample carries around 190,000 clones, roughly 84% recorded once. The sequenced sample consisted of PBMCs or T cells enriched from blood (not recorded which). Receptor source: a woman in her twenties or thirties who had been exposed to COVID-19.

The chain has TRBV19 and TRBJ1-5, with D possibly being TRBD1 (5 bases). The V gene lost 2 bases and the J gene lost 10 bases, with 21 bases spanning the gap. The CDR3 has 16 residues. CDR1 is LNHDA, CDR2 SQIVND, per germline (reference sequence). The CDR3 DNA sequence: TGTGCCAGTAGTATAAACCACCGGGCAGGGCCGAAACCCCAGCATTTT. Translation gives CASSINHRAGPKPQHF.

CDR3 sequence reads: CASTGLAYNEQFF. The CDR3 DNA sequence: TGTGCCAGTACGGGTCTGGCTTACAATGAGCAGTTCTTC. The chain links TRBV19 to TRBJ2-1; D remains unclear. V was clipped by 7 bases and J by 4 bases, with 11 bases between them. The CDR3 length is 13 residues. The germline gives CDR1 LNHDA, CDR2 SQIVND (reference sequence). Full variable domain (remainder filled in from reference TRBV19 and TRBJ2-1): DGGITQSPKYLFRKEGQNVTLSCEQNLNHDAMYWYRQDPGQGLRLIYYSQIVNDFQKGDIAEGYSVSREKKESFPLTVTSAQKNPTAFYLCASTGLAYNEQFFGPGTRLTVL.